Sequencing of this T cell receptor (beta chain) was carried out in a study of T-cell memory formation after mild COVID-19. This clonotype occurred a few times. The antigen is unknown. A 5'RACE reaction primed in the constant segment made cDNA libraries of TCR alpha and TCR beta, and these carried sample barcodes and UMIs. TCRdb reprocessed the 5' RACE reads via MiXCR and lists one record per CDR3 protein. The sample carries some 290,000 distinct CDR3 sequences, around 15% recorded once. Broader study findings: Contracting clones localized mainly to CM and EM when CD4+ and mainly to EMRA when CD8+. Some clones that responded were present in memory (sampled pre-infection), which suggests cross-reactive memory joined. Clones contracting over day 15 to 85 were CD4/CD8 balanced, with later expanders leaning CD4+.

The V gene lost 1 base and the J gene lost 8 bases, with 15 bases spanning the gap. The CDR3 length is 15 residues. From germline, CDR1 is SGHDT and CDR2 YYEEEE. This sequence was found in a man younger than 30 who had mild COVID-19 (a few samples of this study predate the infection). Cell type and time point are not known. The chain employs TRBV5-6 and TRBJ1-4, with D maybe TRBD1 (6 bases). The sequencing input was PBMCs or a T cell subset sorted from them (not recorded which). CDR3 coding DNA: TGTGCCAGCAGCTTGCCAGGGGCCGCAATCGAAAAACTGTTTTTT. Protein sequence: CASSLPGAAIEKLFF. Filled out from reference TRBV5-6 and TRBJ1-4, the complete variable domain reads DAGVTQSPTHLIKTRGQQVTLRCSPKSGHDTVSWYQQALGQGPQFIFQYYEEEERQRGNFPDRFSGHQFPNYSSELNVNALLLGDSALYLCASSLPGAAIEKLFFGSGTQLSVL.